Listed below are T cell receptor beta chains from one sample, sequenced in a study of T cell responses to AZD1222 COVID-19 vaccine. Using immunoSEQ multiplex PCR, the repertoire was profiled, and TCRdb retains in-frame clones only, with some absent. Counted here are 150,000 to 180,000 clones, 90% to 95% occurring once; the ten biggest clones make up more than 1.3%. Sequenced here: peripheral blood, sampled 28 days after the second AZD1222 dose. The receptors were gathered from an adult who received the AZD1222 COVID-19 vaccine. CDR3s include the opening cysteine and the closing phenylalanine or tryptophan. The D gene is left open where the match is weak. The size of a clone is reported for some rows only, either as once, few or many, or as a class for expanded clones.

J gene: TRBJ1-3; V gene: TRBV4-1; D gene: .; clone size: .; CDR3 DNA: TGCGCCAGCAGCCAAGGGGACGGTGGAAACACCATATATTTT; CDR3 protein: CASSQGDGGNTIYF
J gene: TRBJ2-2; V gene: TRBV2; D gene: .; clone size: once; CDR3 DNA: TGTGCCAGCAGTGGGGCCGGAATGAACACCGGGGAGCTGTTTTTT; CDR3 protein: CASSGAGMNTGELFF
J gene: TRBJ2-7; V gene: TRBV30; D gene: .; clone size: .; CDR3 DNA: TGTGCCTGGAGTGTGGGAGGCTTTAGGCAGTACTTC; CDR3 protein: CAWSVGGFRQYF
J gene: TRBJ2-7; V gene: TRBV11-2; D gene: .; clone size: .; CDR3 DNA: TGTGCCAGCAGCTTAGTGATCGGGGGACAGAACTACGAGCAGTACTTC; CDR3 protein: CASSLVIGGQNYEQYF
J gene: TRBJ2-7; V gene: TRBV18; D gene: .; clone size: .; CDR3 DNA: TGTGCCAGCTCACCACCGGGTACGGAGCAGTACTTC; CDR3 protein: CASSPPGTEQYF
J gene: TRBJ1-1; V gene: TRBV3-1/TRBV3-2; D gene: .; clone size: .; CDR3 DNA: TGTGCCAGCATCTCAGGTCGGGAAATGAACACTGAAGCTTTCTTT; CDR3 protein: CASISGREMNTEAFF
J gene: TRBJ2-7; V gene: TRBV28; D gene: .; clone size: .; CDR3 DNA: TGTGCCACCCGACGGTCCTACGAGCAGTACTTC; CDR3 protein: CATRRSYEQYF
J gene: TRBJ2-7; V gene: TRBV6-5; D gene: TRBD1; clone size: .; CDR3 DNA: TGTGCCAGCAGAACAGCCGGGACAGGGTCATACGAGCAGTACTTC; CDR3 protein: CASRTAGTGSYEQYF
J gene: TRBJ2-7; V gene: TRBV19; D gene: TRBD1; clone size: .; CDR3 DNA: TGTGCCAGTAGTCCACATGACAGGGCGGTCTCCTACGAGCAGTACTTC; CDR3 protein: CASSPHDRAVSYEQYF
J gene: TRBJ1-1; V gene: TRBV6-2/TRBV6-3; D gene: .; clone size: .; CDR3 DNA: TGTGCCAGCAGTGATCACAGTACGGGGGCGGTCACTGAAGCTTTCTTT; CDR3 protein: CASSDHSTGAVTEAFF
J gene: TRBJ2-5; V gene: TRBV30; D gene: .; clone size: .; CDR3 DNA: TGTGCCTGGAGTCCGGCAGTCTTAGGGGGTGGGACCCAGTACTTC; CDR3 protein: CAWSPAVLGGGTQYF
J gene: TRBJ2-5; V gene: TRBV7-2; D gene: .; clone size: few; CDR3 DNA: TGTGCCAGCAGCTTATCTCTGGCGCGGGGTCCGCAAGAGACCCAGTACTTC; CDR3 protein: CASSLSLARGPQETQYF
J gene: TRBJ2-2; V gene: TRBV3-1/TRBV3-2; D gene: TRBD2; clone size: .; CDR3 DNA: TGTGCCAGCAGCCAACACAGGACTAGCGCCAGCACCGGGGAGCTGTTTTTT; CDR3 protein: CASSQHRTSASTGELFF
J gene: TRBJ2-1; V gene: TRBV25-1; D gene: TRBD2; clone size: .; CDR3 DNA: TGTGCCAGCAGTGAATATTCCGGGACTAGCGGACCCGCGGAGCAGTTCTTC; CDR3 protein: CASSEYSGTSGPAEQFF
J gene: TRBJ2-2; V gene: TRBV29-1; D gene: .; clone size: .; CDR3 DNA: TGCAGCGTTGGACTGGATCCCGGGGAGCTGTTTTTT; CDR3 protein: CSVGLDPGELFF
J gene: TRBJ2-7; V gene: TRBV11-2; D gene: .; clone size: .; CDR3 DNA: TGTGCCAGCAGCTTAGATCCCCTTCGGGGGATCAGCTCCTACGAGCAGTACTTC; CDR3 protein: CASSLDPLRGISSYEQYF
J gene: TRBJ2-5; V gene: TRBV13; D gene: .; clone size: .; CDR3 DNA: TGTGCCAGCAGCTTAGGCCGAGGGTACCAAGAGACCCAGTACTTC; CDR3 protein: CASSLGRGYQETQYF
J gene: TRBJ2-5; V gene: TRBV27; D gene: TRBD2; clone size: .; CDR3 DNA: TGTGCCAGCAGAAGCGGGGGGGCCTTGGGGACCCAGTACTTC; CDR3 protein: CASRSGGALGTQYF
J gene: TRBJ2-2; V gene: TRBV6-5; D gene: .; clone size: .; CDR3 DNA: TGTGCCAGCAGCCGGGGGCTTGGCGGGGAGCTGTTTTTT; CDR3 protein: CASSRGLGGELFF
J gene: TRBJ1-3; V gene: TRBV5-5; D gene: .; clone size: .; CDR3 DNA: TGTGCCAGCAGCTTAAGACCTAACCCTAGCTCTGGAAACACCATATATTTT; CDR3 protein: CASSLRPNPSSGNTIYF
J gene: TRBJ2-6; V gene: TRBV7-9; D gene: .; clone size: few; CDR3 DNA: TGTGCCAGCCCGGCAGGTTCTGGGGCCAACGTCCTGACTTTC; CDR3 protein: CASPAGSGANVLTF
J gene: TRBJ1-5; V gene: TRBV30; D gene: TRBD1; clone size: .; CDR3 DNA: TGTGCCTGGCACCCCAAATTAATCCGGGACAGGGGCCCGGTTATGTATCAGCCCCAGCATTTT; CDR3 protein: CAWHPKLIRDRGPVMYQPQHF
J gene: TRBJ2-7; V gene: TRBV6-5; D gene: TRBD1; clone size: once; CDR3 DNA: TGTGCCAGCAGTTACTCGCGACAGGGAGCCTACGAGCAGTACTTC; CDR3 protein: CASSYSRQGAYEQYF
J gene: TRBJ2-2; V gene: TRBV5-1; D gene: TRBD2; clone size: .; CDR3 DNA: TGCGCCAGCAGCTTGGATGCGGCGGGAGCAGCCGGGGAGCTGTTTTTT; CDR3 protein: CASSLDAAGAAGELFF
J gene: TRBJ2-2; V gene: TRBV30; D gene: .; clone size: .; CDR3 DNA: TGTGCCAAAAAAAGGAGGGGGGCCAACACCGGGGAGCTGTTTTTT; CDR3 protein: CAKKRRGANTGELFF
J gene: TRBJ2-2; V gene: TRBV11-2; D gene: TRBD2; clone size: once; CDR3 DNA: TGTGCCAGCAGCTTTGGCCCCAGCGGGGGCGACACCGGGGAGCTGTTTTTT; CDR3 protein: CASSFGPSGGDTGELFF
J gene: TRBJ2-3; V gene: TRBV7-2; D gene: TRBD2; clone size: .; CDR3 DNA: TGTGCCAGCAGCTTAGCCACGGGAGGTGGCACAGATACGCAGTATTTT; CDR3 protein: CASSLATGGGTDTQYF
J gene: TRBJ2-3; V gene: TRBV25-1; D gene: TRBD1; clone size: .; CDR3 DNA: TGTGCCAGCAGTGGCAGGACAGGCTACTACCAGGCAGATACGCAGTATTTT; CDR3 protein: CASSGRTGYYQADTQYF
J gene: TRBJ1-6; V gene: TRBV4-1; D gene: .; clone size: .; CDR3 DNA: TGCGCCAGCAGCCCCGGATGGGGAACCGGTAATTCACCCCTCCACTTT; CDR3 protein: CASSPGWGTGNSPLHF
J gene: TRBJ2-2; V gene: TRBV6-2/TRBV6-3; D gene: TRBD1; clone size: .; CDR3 DNA: TGTGCCAGCAGTTACAGGGGGCGGTACACCGGGGAGCTGTTTTTT; CDR3 protein: CASSYRGRYTGELFF
J gene: TRBJ1-1; V gene: TRBV7-2; D gene: .; clone size: .; CDR3 DNA: TGTGCCAGCAACCGCCCCGGTAGCACTGAAGCTTTCTTT; CDR3 protein: CASNRPGSTEAFF
J gene: TRBJ2-7; V gene: TRBV27; D gene: .; clone size: once; CDR3 DNA: TGTGCCAGCAGTTTTAGCGCGGGTCTAGACTCCTACGAGCAGTACTTC; CDR3 protein: CASSFSAGLDSYEQYF
J gene: TRBJ1-2; V gene: TRBV2; D gene: TRBD1; clone size: .; CDR3 DNA: TGTGCCAGCAGCTCAGACAGGGATAGAGGCTACACCTTC; CDR3 protein: CASSSDRDRGYTF
J gene: TRBJ2-3; V gene: TRBV28; D gene: .; clone size: .; CDR3 DNA: TGTGCCAGCAGGACGGGACGTTACCAGTATTTT; CDR3 protein: CASRTGRYQYF
J gene: TRBJ2-2; V gene: TRBV6-5; D gene: TRBD2; clone size: .; CDR3 DNA: TGTGCCAGCAGTTCCCCAGCGGGATCGAACACCGGGGAGCTGTTTTTT; CDR3 protein: CASSSPAGSNTGELFF
J gene: TRBJ2-3; V gene: TRBV7-2; D gene: TRBD2; clone size: .; CDR3 DNA: TGTGCCAGCAGCTCTAGGAGGGTAGCGGGACGTGGTGATACGCAGTATTTT; CDR3 protein: CASSSRRVAGRGDTQYF
J gene: TRBJ2-3; V gene: TRBV30; D gene: TRBD2; clone size: .; CDR3 DNA: TGTGCCTGGAGTGGGGCGGGAGGCACAGATACGCAGTATTTT; CDR3 protein: CAWSGAGGTDTQYF
J gene: TRBJ2-1; V gene: TRBV18; D gene: TRBD1; clone size: .; CDR3 DNA: TGTGCCAGCTCTACGGACAGGGCTAATGAGCAGTTCTTC; CDR3 protein: CASSTDRANEQFF
J gene: TRBJ1-3; V gene: TRBV5-4; D gene: TRBD1; clone size: .; CDR3 DNA: TGTGCCAGCAACTACAGGGGTGGAAACACCATATATTTT; CDR3 protein: CASNYRGGNTIYF